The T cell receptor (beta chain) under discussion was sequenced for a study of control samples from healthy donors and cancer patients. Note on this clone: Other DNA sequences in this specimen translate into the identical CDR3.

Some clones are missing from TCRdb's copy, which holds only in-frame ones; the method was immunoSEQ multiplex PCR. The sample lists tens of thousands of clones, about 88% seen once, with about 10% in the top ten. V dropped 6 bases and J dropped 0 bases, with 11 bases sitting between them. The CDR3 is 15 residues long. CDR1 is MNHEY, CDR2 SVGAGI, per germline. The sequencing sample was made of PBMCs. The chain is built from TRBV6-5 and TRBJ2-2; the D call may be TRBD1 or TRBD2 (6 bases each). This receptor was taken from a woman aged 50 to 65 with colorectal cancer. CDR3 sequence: CASSLGGANTGELFF. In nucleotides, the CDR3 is TGTGCCAGCAGCCTCGGGGGCGCGAACACCGGGGAGCTGTTTTTT.